The clone carrying this T cell receptor (beta chain) was seen at least ten times. Antigen: not known. These data come from a study of CD8 T cells in ankylosing spondylitis. Overall study findings and caveats: Reactive arthritis synovial fluid and blood previously showed some of these motif variants. Within ankylosing spondylitis blood, a TCR beta motif made up of fewer than ten highly homologous variants appeared to be characteristic. CD8+ cells made up the disease-linked clones, which were relatively rare in peripheral blood. Significantly higher representation of disease-linked clones was reported for matched ankylosing spondylitis synovial fluid.

Each TCR beta library was made by quantitative 5'-RACE that incorporated molecular barcodes. TCRdb re-derived calls from the 5' RACE reads in MiXCR, one entry per CDR3 protein. The repertoire holds around 450,000 distinct CDR3 sequences, with roughly 27% as singletons. Material: blood, either unsorted or a sorted T cell fraction (not recorded which). This receptor was taken from a male donor with ankylosing spondylitis.

CDR3 sequence (DNA): TGTGCCAGCAGTACTTACCATGAGCAGTTCTTC. Protein product: CASSTYHEQFF. This sequence joins TRBV12-3 or TRBV12-4 and TRBJ2-1; D not resolved. This CDR3 is built from 11 residues. V dropped 5 bases and J dropped 8 bases, with 7 bases sitting between them.